This TCR beta chain was found in a study of blood T cells in healthy people across ages. Across the study: The template switching approach captured approximately one barcoded beta molecule for every two T cells.

The authors ran a second PCR of 7 to 11 cycles using a sample-barcoded 5' primer and a J-beta primer mix. MiXCR, run by TCRdb on the 5' RACE reads, gives a single entry per CDR3 protein. The profile shows 1.4 million or so distinct CDR3 sequences, 42% of them singletons. Germline CDR1 is SGHRS and CDR2 is YFSETQ. The length of the CDR3 is 16 residues. In regard to this clonotype: At one end, the junction sequence differs from germline, possibly due to a read error.

This chain connects TRBV5-1 to TRBJ2-1, with TRBD2 matching 9 bases. The sequenced material came from blood. This TCR derives from a woman aged 18-30 years in good health. Here the CDR3 reads CASSLAPAGGFNERFF. The CDR3 DNA reads TGCGCCAGCAGCTTGGCTCCAGCGGGAGGATTCAATGAGCGGTTCTTC.